This is a list of T cell receptor beta chains from one sample in a study of shared clonotypes between healthy human individuals. Profiling relied on immunoSEQ multiplex PCR, and the TCRdb table lists in-frame clones only, not all of them. Of roughly 1,800,000 clones detected, over 85% appear once; the ten largest clones hold approximately 1.2%. The sequencing input was naive CD8+ T cells sorted from blood. The receptors originated from a man aged 18 to 30 in good health. Both conserved end residues are part of each CDR3. D genes are given only for firm matches. Clone size is stated in some rows and not others, as once, few, many or a class when expanded.

v_gene,j_gene,abundance,d_gene,CDR3nt,CDR3aa
TRBV6-5,TRBJ2-7,-,-,TGTGCCAGCAGACGGGACAACTACGAGCAGTACTTC,CASRRDNYEQYF
TRBV10-3,TRBJ2-7,-,-,TGTGCCATCAGTGACAACACTGCCTACGAGCAGTACTTC,CAISDNTAYEQYF
TRBV6-1,TRBJ1-2,-,TRBD1,TGTGCCAGTCGGACAGGAACCTATGGCTACACCTTC,CASRTGTYGYTF
TRBV28,TRBJ2-7,-,-,TGTGCCAGCAGGTCCCTGAGCGAGCAGTACTTC,CASRSLSEQYF
TRBV15,TRBJ1-2,-,-,TGTGCCACCAGCAGAGAGTGGGCCGGGACACTTTATGGCTACACCTTC,CATSREWAGTLYGYTF
TRBV11-2,TRBJ2-1,-,TRBD2,TGTGCCAGCAGCTTACCTAGCGGGGGGATCAATGAGCAGTTCTTC,CASSLPSGGINEQFF
TRBV5-6,TRBJ2-4,-,TRBD2,TGTGCCAGCAGGACTAGCCGCATCAACATTCAGTACTTC,CASRTSRINIQYF
TRBV9,TRBJ2-5,-,-,TGTGCCAGCAGCGGCCTATCGGGCACTACCCGAGAGACCCAGTACTTC,CASSGLSGTTRETQYF
TRBV7-8,TRBJ2-7,-,TRBD2,TGTGCCAGCAGCTCGGGACTAGCGGGGGTAACCTACGAGCAGTACTTC,CASSSGLAGVTYEQYF
TRBV11-2,TRBJ1-2,-,-,TGTGCCAGCAGCTTAGTGCGGGATGGCTACACCTTC,CASSLVRDGYTF
TRBV5-5,TRBJ2-7,-,-,TGTGCCAGCAGCTGGACCGGGTCGTCCGGGAACGAGCAGTACTTC,CASSWTGSSGNEQYF
TRBV4-3,TRBJ1-1,-,TRBD1,TGCGCCAGCAGCCAGGGGACAGAACTGAACACTGAAGCTTTCTTT,CASSQGTELNTEAFF
TRBV19,TRBJ2-2,-,-,TGTGCCAGTAGCACATTCCCCGGGGAGCTGTTTTTT,CASSTFPGELFF
TRBV27,TRBJ2-7,-,-,TGTGCCAGCAGTCCCCACAGGGGACTCTCCTACGAGCAGTACTTC,CASSPHRGLSYEQYF
TRBV5-6,TRBJ2-1,-,-,TGTGCCAGCAGCTTGGATCAGAGTGGGGTTTACAATGAGCAGTTCTTC,CASSLDQSGVYNEQFF
TRBV11-2,TRBJ2-7,-,TRBD2,TGTGCCAGCAGCTTTACCGGGACTAGCGGGGACGAGCAGTACTTC,CASSFTGTSGDEQYF
TRBV7-2,TRBJ2-7,-,TRBD1,TGTGCCAGCAGCTGGCCGGGACAGGGATACGAGCAGTACTTC,CASSWPGQGYEQYF
TRBV29-1,TRBJ1-4,-,-,TGCAGCGTTGAAGACGGAAGAAGTGAAAAACTGTTTTTT,CSVEDGRSEKLFF
TRBV7-9,TRBJ2-7,-,TRBD2,TGTGCCAGCAGCCCCCCTGGACTAGCGGGGACCTACGAGCAGTACTTC,CASSPPGLAGTYEQYF
TRBV4-2,TRBJ2-7,-,TRBD2,TGTGCCAGCAGCCAAGAGGGGGACTATTACGAGCAGTACTTC,CASSQEGDYYEQYF
TRBV2,TRBJ2-7,-,TRBD1,TGTGCCAGCAGTCGGGACAGGGGTACCTACGAGCAGTACTTC,CASSRDRGTYEQYF
TRBV5-1,TRBJ2-7,once,TRBD1,TGCGCCAGCAGCGTAGGACAGGGGGCAATCTACGAGCAGTACTTC,CASSVGQGAIYEQYF
TRBV2,TRBJ2-1,once,TRBD1,TGTGCCAGCATTATAGGACAGGGGTACAATGAGCAGTTCTTC,CASIIGQGYNEQFF
TRBV27,TRBJ2-1,-,-,TGTGCCAGCAGTTTATCTGCTGACTACAATGAGCAGTTCTTC,CASSLSADYNEQFF
TRBV4-1,TRBJ2-7,-,TRBD2,TGCGCCAGCAGCCCCGGGAGGGCCTACGAGCAGTACTTC,CASSPGRAYEQYF
TRBV5-6,TRBJ2-5,once,-,TGTGCCAGCAGCTTGGCCCTTTGGACCACCAACCAAGAGACCCAGTACTTC,CASSLALWTTNQETQYF
TRBV2,TRBJ2-7,-,-,TGTGCCAGCCGATCCGAGGCGGACGAGCAGTACTTC,CASRSEADEQYF
TRBV5-1,TRBJ1-2,-,TRBD1,TGCGCCAGCAGCTTGGACCCGGGACAGGGAAATGGCTACACCTTC,CASSLDPGQGNGYTF
TRBV28,TRBJ1-2,once,-,TGTGCCAGCAGTTTTCTAGGGACGAGCTATGGCTACACCTTC,CASSFLGTSYGYTF
TRBV6-1,TRBJ1-5,-,-,TGTGCCAGCAGTGACAGGGGAGGGGATCAGCCCCAGCATTTT,CASSDRGGDQPQHF
TRBV2,TRBJ1-2,-,-,TGTGCCAGCATCGGGAGTGGCTATGGCTACACCTTC,CASIGSGYGYTF
TRBV29-1,TRBJ2-7,once,-,TGCAGCGTTGTCGGACCGGATGGGGTATGGTACTTC,CSVVGPDGVWYF
TRBV27,TRBJ1-4,-,-,TGTGCCAGCAGTGCTCTCCCTGGGGAAGTCGAAAAACTGTTTTTT,CASSALPGEVEKLFF
TRBV27,TRBJ2-3,-,TRBD2,TGTGCCAGCAGTTGGGCTAGCGGAGTGACAGATACGCAGTATTTT,CASSWASGVTDTQYF
TRBV11-2,TRBJ2-7,-,-,TGTGCCAGCAGCTTAGAAGCAGGTACAGCCTACGAGCAGTACTTC,CASSLEAGTAYEQYF
TRBV9,TRBJ1-3,-,-,TGTGCCAGCAGCGTAGGAGGGGGTGGAAACACCATATATTTT,CASSVGGGGNTIYF
TRBV5-1,TRBJ2-1,-,TRBD2,TGCGCCAGCAGCTTGGGACTAGCGGTTAGCTCCTACAATGAGCAGTTCTTC,CASSLGLAVSSYNEQFF
TRBV9,TRBJ2-7,-,TRBD1,TGTGCCAGCAGCCCAGGGACAGGGGGCGAGCAGTACTTC,CASSPGTGGEQYF